A selection of T cell receptor beta chains follows, all from one sample in a study of cytomegalovirus exposure and HLA in healthy donors. Assay used: immunoSEQ multiplex PCR; TCRdb lists only in-frame clones, some missing. The sample has 50,000 to 65,000 clones, almost 97% seen once. Sequenced: PBMCs. These receptors all stem from a woman between 18 and 30 years old in good health and CMV-seronegative. Both conserved end residues are part of each CDR3. The D gene is left open where the match is weak. Size is stated for part of the rows, as once, few or many counts, or as a class when the clone is expanded.

J: TRBJ2-1
V: TRBV29-1
D: TRBD2
size: once
DNA: TGCAGCGTTGTGCCGACTAGCTTTAATGAGCAGTTCTTC
CDR3: CSVVPTSFNEQFF

J: TRBJ1-1
V: TRBV5-5
D: .
size: .
DNA: TGTGCCAGCAGCTTGGTGGAGGCGGCCATAAGGGACACTGAAGCTTTCTTT
CDR3: CASSLVEAAIRDTEAFF

J: TRBJ1-3
V: TRBV29-1
D: .
size: .
DNA: TGCAGCGCCATGAGGGCTGGAAACACCATATATTTT
CDR3: CSAMRAGNTIYF

J: TRBJ2-5
V: TRBV6-1
D: .
size: .
DNA: TGTGCCAGCAGCCCCGCGGGCCAAGAGACCCAGTACTTC
CDR3: CASSPAGQETQYF

J: TRBJ2-7
V: TRBV6-4
D: .
size: .
DNA: TGTGCCAGCAGTGACCCGGGTCTACCCTACGAGCAGTACTTC
CDR3: CASSDPGLPYEQYF

J: TRBJ1-1
V: TRBV11-2
D: .
size: .
DNA: TGTGCCAGCACCCCGGGTGGGGGGGGCACTGAAGCTTTCTTT
CDR3: CASTPGGGGTEAFF

J: TRBJ1-1
V: TRBV19
D: TRBD1
size: .
DNA: TGTGCCAGTAGTCCAGGGGGGCCTGAAGCTTTCTTT
CDR3: CASSPGGPEAFF

J: TRBJ2-7
V: TRBV15
D: TRBD2
size: .
DNA: TGTGCCACCAGCAGAGGGGGCGGCGGGGGGCAAATAAAGTACTTC
CDR3: CATSRGGGGGQIKYF

J: TRBJ2-7
V: TRBV27
D: TRBD1
size: once
DNA: TGTGCCAGCAGTTCCCATTCGGACAGGGGTGTTGGGCAGTACTTC
CDR3: CASSSHSDRGVGQYF

J: TRBJ2-1
V: TRBV7-2
D: TRBD2
size: .
DNA: TGTGCCAGCAGCTTAGCGGGGACTAGCGGGGGCTACAATGAGCAGTTCTTC
CDR3: CASSLAGTSGGYNEQFF

J: TRBJ1-2
V: TRBV2
D: .
size: .
DNA: TGTGCCAGCAGTGAAGTGGCAGCCACAGCTAACTATGGCTACACCTTC
CDR3: CASSEVAATANYGYTF

J: TRBJ1-1
V: TRBV27
D: .
size: .
DNA: TGTGCCAGCAGTTTAAGGGCCGGGAGGAACACTGAAGCTTTCTTT
CDR3: CASSLRAGRNTEAFF

J: TRBJ1-3
V: TRBV11-2
D: .
size: .
DNA: TGTGCCAGCAGCCCCCGGAGCAGCTCTGGAAACACCATATATTTT
CDR3: CASSPRSSSGNTIYF

J: TRBJ2-1
V: TRBV7-2
D: TRBD2
size: .
DNA: TGTGCCAGCAGCTTAACGGCTAGCGGTTACAATGAGCAGTTCTTC
CDR3: CASSLTASGYNEQFF

J: TRBJ1-4
V: TRBV6-6
D: .
size: .
DNA: TGTGCCAGCAGTTGGCCCAACGAAAAACTGTTTTTT
CDR3: CASSWPNEKLFF